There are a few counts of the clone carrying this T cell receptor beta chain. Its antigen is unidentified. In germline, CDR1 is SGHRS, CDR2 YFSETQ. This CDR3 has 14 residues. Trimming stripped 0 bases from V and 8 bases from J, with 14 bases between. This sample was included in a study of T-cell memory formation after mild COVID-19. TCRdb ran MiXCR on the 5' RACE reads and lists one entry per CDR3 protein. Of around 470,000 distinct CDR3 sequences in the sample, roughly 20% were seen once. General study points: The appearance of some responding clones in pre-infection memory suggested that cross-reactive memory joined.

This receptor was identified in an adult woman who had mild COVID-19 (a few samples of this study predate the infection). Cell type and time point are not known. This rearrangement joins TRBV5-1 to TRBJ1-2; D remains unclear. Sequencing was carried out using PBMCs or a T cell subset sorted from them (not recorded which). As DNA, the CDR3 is TGCGCCAGCAGCTTGGTTTGGGGAGACCAAGGCTACACCTTC. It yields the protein CASSLVWGDQGYTF.